A single sample gave rise to the 20 T cell receptor beta chains below, sequenced in a study of vaccination and CD4 T cells after COVID-19. What these receptors recognize is not known. The treatment: roughly 10-day PBMC culture with coronavirus spike peptide pools or control peptides (ViraFEST assay). Cultured CD4+ T cell DNA was sequenced using the Oncomine TCR Beta short-read assay. MiXCR, applied by TCRdb to the PCR reads, yields one record per CDR3 protein. The sample carries about 8,000 distinct CDR3 sequences, roughly 53% recorded once. The sequencing sample was made of CD4+ T cells from blood, cultured in vitro. These receptors were collected from a human donor who had recovered from COVID-19.

The V and J genes are TRBV5-8 and TRBJ2-5; no clear D. CDR1 and CDR2 from the germline V gene are SGHTS and YDEGEE. CDR3 length equals 12 residues. V dropped 0 bases and J dropped 4 bases, with 4 bases sitting between them. For the CDR3, the DNA is TGTGCCAGCAGCTTGGCACGAGAGACCCAGTACTTC. It yields the protein CASSLARETQYF.

This chain uses TRBV11-2 with TRBJ2-7, with TRBD2 identical over 8 bases. The CDR3 spans 15 residues. Germline loops: CDR1 SGHAT, CDR2 FQNNGV. V lost 2 bases, J lost 0 bases, and 3 bases stayed unmatched. The CDR3 protein is CASSLLAGLSYEQYF. CDR3 in DNA: TGTGCCAGCAGCTTACTAGCGGGCCTCTCCTACGAGCAGTACTTC.

In DNA, the CDR3 is TGTGCCAGCAGTTACTGGGGGCAGGGGCAGGATGGCTACACCTTC. This gives the protein CASSYWGQGQDGYTF. The J gene is TRBJ1-2, the V gene TRBV6-5; D is perhaps TRBD1 (6 bases). CDR1 is MNHEY and CDR2 is SVGAGI in the germline V gene. The CDR3 sequence is 15 residues long. V lost 1 base to trimming and J lost 6 bases, with 15 bases between them.

CDR3 sequence (DNA): TGTGCCAGCAGCTTACAAGGCACCTTGTACGAGCAGTACTTC. Protein product: CASSLQGTLYEQYF. The chain uses TRBV7-2 and TRBJ2-7; no clear D gene. The germline gives CDR1 SGHTA, CDR2 FQGNSA. Deletions cut 2 bases from V and 4 bases from J, with 12 bases between. There are 14 residues in the CDR3.

The chain carries TRBV20-1 and TRBJ2-5, with TRBD1 identical over 8 bases. Trimming removed 6 bases from V and 1 base from J; junction bases left unmatched: 4. The CDR3 contains 13 residues. Germline V CDR1 and CDR2: DFQATT, SNEGSKA (reference sequence). For the CDR3, the DNA is TGCAGTGCGATTGGGACAGGCCAAGAGACCCAGTACTTC. It codes for CSAIGTGQETQYF.

This rearrangement joins TRBV28 to TRBJ1-2; 8 nucleotides match TRBD1. The germline V gene encodes CDR1 MDHEN and CDR2 SYDVKM. The V segment lost 6 bases and the J segment 4 bases; nucleotides outside the gene matches: 7. The CDR3 covers 14 residues. The CDR3 protein is CASRPWTGSYGYTF. DNA of the CDR3: TGTGCCAGCAGACCGTGGACAGGGTCCTATGGCTACACCTTC.

The rearrangement links TRBV19 to TRBJ2-1; 7 nucleotides align to TRBD2. The better agreement between TRBJ2-7 and the DNA end casts doubt on the J call. The CDR3 consists of 13 residues. Germline CDR1 reads LNHDA; CDR2 reads SQIVND (reference sequence). The CDR3 protein is CASSIGGTYEQYF. CDR3 bases: TGTGCCAGTAGTATCGGGGGGACCTACGAGCAGTACTTC.

The chain has TRBV27 and TRBJ1-1, with D possibly TRBD1 on 5 matching bases. Per germline, CDR1 MNHEY and CDR2 SMNVEV (reference sequence). Trimming stripped 6 bases from V and 5 bases from J, with 19 bases between. The CDR3 has 15 amino acids. Here the CDR3 reads CASSRPPIAGTEAFF. The CDR3 DNA follows: TGTGCCAGCAGCCGACCCCCCATTGCAGGGACTGAAGCTTTCTTT.

The genes are TRBV6-1 and TRBJ2-1; 9 bases map to TRBD2. The V gene's germline CDR1 is MNHNS and CDR2 SASEGT. The CDR3 is made up of 15 amino acids. V lost 6 bases and J lost 7; bases outside the gene matches: 10. CDR3 residues: CASSPRLREGNEQFF. In DNA, the CDR3 is TGTGCCAGCAGCCCCCGATTGCGGGAGGGTAATGAGCAGTTCTTC.

By share of the sample, this clonotype is medium-sized (0.01 to 0.1%). The V and J genes are TRBV7-3 and TRBJ2-1; 7 positions agree with TRBD1. The CDR3 totals 15 residues. Trimming cost V 3 bases and J 9 bases; bases outside gene matches: 11. The germline V gene has CDR1 SGHTA and CDR2 FQGTGA. As DNA, the CDR3 is TGTGCCAGCAGCTTTAGGCCGACAGGGTTGGGTGAGCAGTTCTTC. Amino acids: CASSFRPTGLGEQFF.

The chain recombines TRBV29-1 with TRBJ1-1; D remains ambiguous. There are 13 residues in the CDR3. The V end lost 4 bases, the J end lost 1 base, and 10 bases lay between the germline ends. Germline V lookup: CDR1 SQVTM, CDR2 ANQGSEA. The CDR3 loop reads CSVVRRGNTEAFF. In nucleotides, the CDR3 is TGCAGCGTTGTGAGGCGAGGGAACACTGAAGCTTTCTTT.

The genes are TRBV18 and TRBJ1-5; 8 nucleotides line up with TRBD1. The CDR3 is made up of 17 amino acids. Germline V lookup: CDR1 KGHSH, CDR2 LQKENI. The V gene end was trimmed by 2 bases and the J gene end by 2 bases; junction bases not matched to a gene: 8. CDR3 coding DNA: TGTGCCAGCTCACCATTAGGACAGGGACGGGGCAATCAGCCCCAGCATTTT. It encodes CASSPLGQGRGNQPQHF.

The V call is TRBV5-1, the J call TRBJ2-4; D not resolved. This CDR3 is 11 amino acids long. The germline V gene encodes CDR1 SGHRS and CDR2 YFSETQ. V shed 0 bases and J shed 12 bases, with 7 bases lying between them. This chain's CDR3 is CASSLEGTQYF. The DNA of the CDR3 is TGCGCCAGCAGCTTGGAGGGTACTCAGTACTTC.

The chain carries TRBV2 and TRBJ1-3; 9 positions match TRBD1. Germline V gene lookup returns CDR1 SNHLY and CDR2 FYNNEI. With V trimmed by 6 bases and J by 7 bases, 10 bases remained unmatched. The CDR3 runs 15 residues. The chain's CDR3 is CASRPFTGGGNTIYF. In nucleotides, the CDR3 is TGTGCCAGCAGGCCTTTCACAGGGGGCGGGAACACCATATATTTT.

This chain connects TRBV6-2 or TRBV6-3 to TRBJ2-7; 7 bases line up with TRBD2. Germline CDR1 reads MNHEY; CDR2 reads SVGEGT. Trimming at V came to 5 bases and at J to 0 bases, leaving 4 bases not matched to a gene. CDR3 size: 14 residues. CDR3 DNA sequence: TGTGCCAGCAGTCTGAGCGGGGCCTCCTACGAGCAGTACTTC. Its protein is CASSLSGASYEQYF.

Sample share makes this clonotype medium-sized. The chain is built from TRBV6-1 and TRBJ1-3; 7 positions agree with TRBD1. The CDR3 loop spans 15 amino acids. The V gene end was trimmed by 6 bases and the J gene end by 4 bases; junction bases not matched to a gene: 9. The germline V gene has CDR1 MNHNS and CDR2 SASEGT. DNA of the CDR3: TGTGCCAGCAGCACCCCGGGACAGAGAGGAAACACCATATATTTT. Translation gives CASSTPGQRGNTIYF.

This chain uses TRBV4-3 with TRBJ2-2, with D possibly being TRBD1 (6 bases). Trimming cost V 3 bases and J 5 bases, with 25 bases left between them. The CDR3 has 19 amino acids. Germline-derived CDR1 and CDR2 are LGHNA and YSLEER. CDR3 nucleotides: TGCGCCAGCAGCCAGTTAGGGTCGGCTAGGGGGAGAGGAACCGGGGAGCTGTTTTTT. Its protein product is CASSQLGSARGRGTGELFF.

The chain employs TRBV18 and TRBJ1-1; D perhaps matches TRBD1 (5 bases). The CDR3 contains 12 residues. Trimming stripped 3 bases from V and 8 bases from J, with 10 bases between. The germline V gene encodes CDR1 KGHSH and CDR2 LQKENI. CDR3 bases: TGTGCCAGCTCACCTCTGGGGCTCGAAGCTTTCTTT. Encoded protein: CASSPLGLEAFF.

This rearrangement joins TRBV6-5 to TRBJ2-7; D is unresolved. Germline loops: CDR1 MNHEY, CDR2 SVGAGI. CDR3 length equals 13 residues. Between the trimmed V and J ends, which lost 1 base and 1 base, there was a span of 5 bases. The DNA of the CDR3 is TGTGCCAGCAGTTACTTCCTATCCTACGAGCAGTACTTC. Translated, it gives CASSYFLSYEQYF.

V is TRBV30 and J is TRBJ2-5; 12 bases match TRBD2. This CDR3 comprises 15 residues. CDR1 GTSNPN and CDR2 SVGIG come from the germline V gene (reference sequence). Trimming removed 2 bases from V and 6 bases from J; junction bases left unmatched: 7. The CDR3 loop is CAWSLASGGAQTQYF. In DNA form, the CDR3 reads TGTGCCTGGAGTTTGGCTAGCGGGGGGGCACAGACCCAGTACTTC.